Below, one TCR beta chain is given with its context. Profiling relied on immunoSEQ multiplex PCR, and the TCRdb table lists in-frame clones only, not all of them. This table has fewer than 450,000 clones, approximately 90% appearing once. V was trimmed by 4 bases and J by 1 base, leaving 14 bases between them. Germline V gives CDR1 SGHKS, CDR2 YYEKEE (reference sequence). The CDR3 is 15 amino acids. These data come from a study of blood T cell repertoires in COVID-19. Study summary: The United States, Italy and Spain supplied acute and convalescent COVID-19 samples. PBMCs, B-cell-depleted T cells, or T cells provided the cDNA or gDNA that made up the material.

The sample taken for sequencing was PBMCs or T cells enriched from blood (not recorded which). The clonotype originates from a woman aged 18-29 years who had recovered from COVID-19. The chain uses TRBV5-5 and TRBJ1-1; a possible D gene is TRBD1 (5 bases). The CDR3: CASSPAGGGNTEAFF. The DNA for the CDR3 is TGTGCCAGCAGCCCGGCTGGGGGAGGGAACACTGAAGCTTTCTTT.